Presented here are 9 T cell receptor beta chains from one specimen sequenced in a study of T cells in Graves' hyperthyroidism and ophthalmopathy. The CDR3 regions of TCR beta were amplified from RNA transcripts. TCR CDR3 regions were first amplified by RT-PCR with HTBI primers. TCRdb passed the multiplex PCR reads through MiXCR, listing each CDR3 protein once. The table lists around 690,000 distinct CDR3 sequences, roughly a sixth of them singletons. The sequenced sample consisted of blood. These receptors were obtained from a man aged 50 to 59 with Graves' hyperthyroidism.

The V gene is TRBV27, the J gene TRBJ2-1, with TRBD2 matching over 7 bases. Germline trimming cut 4 bases from V and 8 bases from J; bases unmatched to any gene: 11. CDR3 length equals 15 residues. Germline lookup yields CDR1 MNHEY and CDR2 SMNVEV (reference sequence). CDR3 loop: CASSSLGAGRDEQFF. The DNA of the CDR3 is TGTGCCAGCAGTTCGTTGGGAGCGGGAAGGGATGAGCAGTTCTTC.

The chain recombines TRBV20-1 with TRBJ1-5, with D possibly matching TRBD1 (5 bases). Germline V gene sequence: CDR1 DFQATT, CDR2 SNEGSKA (reference sequence). Trimming shortened V by 3 bases and J by 0 bases, and 9 bases separated the two germline ends. CDR3 size: 14 residues. Here the CDR3 DNA reads TGCAGTGCTAGGGGGCCCGGTAGCAATCAGCCCCAGCATTTT. This codes for CSARGPGSNQPQHF.

This chain connects TRBV5-6 to TRBJ2-5; a possible D gene is TRBD1 (5 bases). The ends were cut back, 7 bases at V and 2 bases at J, with 18 bases in the middle. The CDR3 extends over 15 amino acids. CDR1 and CDR2 (germline): SGHDT, YYEEEE. The CDR3 DNA reads TGTGCCAGCGAAGATCAAGCAGGGCATCAAGAGACCCAGTACTTC. Translating it yields CASEDQAGHQETQYF.

Many counts were recorded for this clonotype. The CDR3 reads CASSPSGGGETQYF. The CDR3 region has the DNA TGTGCCAGCAGCCCTAGTGGTGGGGGAGAGACCCAGTACTTC. The V call is TRBV11-2, the J call TRBJ2-5; either TRBD1 or TRBD2 may supply D (5 bases each). The V end was cut by 5 bases, the J end by 4 bases, with 14 bases between. CDR3 size: 14 residues. The germline gives CDR1 SGHAT, CDR2 FQNNGV.

This clonotype has ten or more counts. The V and J genes are TRBV2 and TRBJ2-7; the match to TRBD2 covers 8 bases. The CDR3 runs to 12 residues. V lost 4 bases and J lost 8; bases outside the gene matches: 4. Germline CDR1 reads SNHLY; CDR2 reads FYNNEI. The CDR3 coding sequence is TGTGCCAGCAGTGTGACTAGCGAGAAGCAGTACTTC. The encoded protein is CASSVTSEKQYF.

The chain recombines TRBV27 with TRBJ2-3, with TRBD2 matching 8 bases. Germline V gene sequence: CDR1 MNHEY, CDR2 SMNVEV (reference sequence). This CDR3 spans 12 amino acids. V trimming: 6 bases; J trimming: 8 bases; junction bases outside the gene matches: 4. The CDR3 region is CASRSGSGTQYF. The CDR3 DNA is TGTGCCAGCAGAAGCGGGAGTGGTACGCAGTATTTT.

This clonotype appeared a few times. The chain uses TRBV27 and TRBJ1-4, with 9 bases identical to TRBD1. The CDR3 has 16 residues. The V gene end was trimmed by 3 bases and the J gene end by 4 bases; junction bases not matched to a gene: 6. Germline V gene lookup returns CDR1 MNHEY and CDR2 SMNVEV (reference sequence). Written as DNA, the CDR3 is TGTGCCAGCAGTTTGGGACAGGGCGGAGTTAATGAAAAACTGTTTTTT. Amino acids: CASSLGQGGVNEKLFF.

The chain couples TRBV28 to TRBJ1-2; D ambiguous. V was clipped by 7 bases and J by 2 bases, with 17 bases between them. The CDR3 is 15 amino acids. Germline CDR1 reads MDHEN; CDR2 reads SYDVKM. The CDR3 sequence is CASTTRSDGNYGYTF. DNA for the CDR3: TGTGCCAGCACCACTCGCTCGGACGGAAACTATGGCTACACCTTC.

Concerning this clonotype itself: An end of the junction does not agree with germline; a read error may underlie this. The V gene is TRBV20-1, the J gene TRBJ2-5, with TRBD1 matching 7 bases. The germline V gene encodes CDR1 DFQATT and CDR2 SNEGSKA (reference sequence). The CDR3 runs 11 residues. CDR3 in DNA: TGCAGTGCTGGAGACAGGGTGAAGGGGAACTTC. Translation: CSAGDRVKGNF.